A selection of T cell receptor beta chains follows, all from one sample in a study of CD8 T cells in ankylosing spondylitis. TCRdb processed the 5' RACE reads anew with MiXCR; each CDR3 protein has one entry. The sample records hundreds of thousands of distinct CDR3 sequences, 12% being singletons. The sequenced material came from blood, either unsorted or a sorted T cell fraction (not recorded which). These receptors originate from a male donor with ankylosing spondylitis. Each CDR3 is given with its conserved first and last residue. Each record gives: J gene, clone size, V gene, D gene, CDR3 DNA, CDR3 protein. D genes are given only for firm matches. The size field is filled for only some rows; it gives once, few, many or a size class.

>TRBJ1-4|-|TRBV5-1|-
TGCGCCAGCAGCTTGGAAGGGGGAGAAGAAAAACTGTTTTTT
CASSLEGGEEKLFF
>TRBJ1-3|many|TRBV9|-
TGTGCCAGCAGCGTAGAACCGCCGGCAGGAAACACCATATATTTT
CASSVEPPAGNTIYF
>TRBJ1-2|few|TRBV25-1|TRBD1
TGTGCCAGCAGTCACCCAGGGGGCTGGTATGGCTACACCTTC
CASSHPGGWYGYTF
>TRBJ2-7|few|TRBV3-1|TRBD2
TGTGCCAGCCGACCGGGACTAGGATTCGAGCAGTACTTC
CASRPGLGFEQYF
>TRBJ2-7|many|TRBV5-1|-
TGCGCCAGCAGCTTCTTTCCAGGAGGTGACTACGAGCAGTACTTC
CASSFFPGGDYEQYF
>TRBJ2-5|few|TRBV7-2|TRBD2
TGTGCCAGCAGCTTAGCCCCGGGACTAGCGGGGGCCGGAGGGACCCAGTACTTC
CASSLAPGLAGAGGTQYF
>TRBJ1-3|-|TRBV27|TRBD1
TGTGCCAGCAGTTCAGGGACAGGGCCCCTCTCTGGAAACACCATATATTTT
CASSSGTGPLSGNTIYF
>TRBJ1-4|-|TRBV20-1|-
TGCACCCCCGGAGGGAGGATCGGTGAAAAACTGTTTTTT
CTPGGRIGEKLFF
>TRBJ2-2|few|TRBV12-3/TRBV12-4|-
TGTGCCAGCCCTCTAGGGGAAGGAGTGTTTTTT
CASPLGEGVFF
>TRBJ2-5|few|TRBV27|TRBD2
TGTGCCAGCAGGAATAGCGGGGTCCAAGAGACCCAGTACTTC
CASRNSGVQETQYF
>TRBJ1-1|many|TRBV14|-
TGTGCCAGCAGCCAATTCTTTGGAGAAGCTTTCTTT
CASSQFFGEAFF
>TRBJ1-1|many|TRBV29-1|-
TGCAGCGTTGTGGGGGACCACACTGAAGCTTTCTTT
CSVVGDHTEAFF
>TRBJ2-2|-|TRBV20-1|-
TGCAGTGGACGACAGGTTAACACCGGGGAGCTGTTTTTT
CSGRQVNTGELFF
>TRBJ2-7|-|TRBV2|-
TGTGCCAGCAGTACGAACGGACCCGGAGACGAGCAGTACTTC
CASSTNGPGDEQYF
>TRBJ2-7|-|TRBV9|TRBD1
TGTGCCAGCAGCGCCCGACAGGGGACGATATACGAGCAGTACTTC
CASSARQGTIYEQYF
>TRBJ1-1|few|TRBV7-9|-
TGTGCCAGCAGCTCACTACAGGGTCGGGACACTGAAGCTTTCTTT
CASSSLQGRDTEAFF
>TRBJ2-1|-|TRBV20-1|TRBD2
TGCAGTGCTAGAGAGGAGGGAAGTAGCGGGGGCTCCTACAATGAGCAGTTCTTC
CSAREEGSSGGSYNEQFF
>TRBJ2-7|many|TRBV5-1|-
TGCGCCAGCAGCTTGGTTGAGGCCTACGCCGAGCAGTACTTC
CASSLVEAYAEQYF
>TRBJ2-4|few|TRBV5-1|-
TGCGCCAGCAGCTTGGAGGGTTTCGACGAAAACATTCAGTACTTC
CASSLEGFDENIQYF
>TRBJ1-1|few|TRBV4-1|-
TGCGCCAGCAGACAAGAAACATCGGGCACTGAAGCTTTCTTT
CASRQETSGTEAFF
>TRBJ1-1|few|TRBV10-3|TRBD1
TGTGCCATCAGGACCGGGACAGGGAGGCCGAACACTGAAGCTTTCTTT
CAIRTGTGRPNTEAFF
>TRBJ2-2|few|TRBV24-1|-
TGTGCCGCCGGAGGGGGCGGGAACACCGGGGAGCTGTTTTTT
CAAGGGGNTGELFF
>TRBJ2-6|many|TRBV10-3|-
TGTGCCATCAGTGAGTCGACCCCAGGGGATACCAACGTCCTGACTTTC
CAISESTPGDTNVLTF
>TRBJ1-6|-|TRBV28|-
TGTGCCAGCAGTTGGGACCGATGGGGGACACGGGGCTCACCCCTCCACTTT
CASSWDRWGTRGSPLHF
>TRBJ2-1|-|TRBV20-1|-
TGCAGTGCTAGAGCGATTCCAGGACAAAGCTCCTACAATGAGCAGTTCTTC
CSARAIPGQSSYNEQFF
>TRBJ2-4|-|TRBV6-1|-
TGTGCCAGCAACCCTACCACCGGGGGCCGCGCCAAAAACATTCAGTACTTC
CASNPTTGGRAKNIQYF
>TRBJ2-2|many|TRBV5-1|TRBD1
TGCGCCAGCAGCCCGGGACAGCGCACCGGGGAGCTGTTTTTT
CASSPGQRTGELFF
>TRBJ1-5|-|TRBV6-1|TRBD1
TGTGCCAGCAGTACCCGGACAGGGGGTCAGCCCCAGCATTTT
CASSTRTGGQPQHF
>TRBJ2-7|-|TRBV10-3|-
TGTGCCATCACGGGCGGGACAGCCTACGAGCAGTACTTC
CAITGGTAYEQYF
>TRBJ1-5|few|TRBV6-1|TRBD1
TGTGCCAGCAGCTCACCAGGGACAGTCAATCAGCCCCAGCATTTT
CASSSPGTVNQPQHF
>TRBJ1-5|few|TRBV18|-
TGTGCCAGCGCCCCTGACATCGAGGGTCAGCCCCAGCATTTT
CASAPDIEGQPQHF
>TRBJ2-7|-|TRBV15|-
TGTGCCACCCGCGTCTCGGGCGGTGGGTACGGCGAGCAGTACTTC
CATRVSGGGYGEQYF
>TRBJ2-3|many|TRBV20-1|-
TGCAGTGCTAGAGAGGTCCTAAGGCACGCAGATACGCAGTATTTT
CSAREVLRHADTQYF
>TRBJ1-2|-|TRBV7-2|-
TGTGCCAGCAGCTTAGGCCACAGAGCTAACTATGGCTACACCTTC
CASSLGHRANYGYTF
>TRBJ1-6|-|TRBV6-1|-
TGTGCCAGCAGCCCCGACTTGAGCTCCTATAATTCACCCCTCCACTTT
CASSPDLSSYNSPLHF
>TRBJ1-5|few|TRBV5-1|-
TGCGCCAGCAGCTTGGCGGATGACCAGCCCCAGCATTTT
CASSLADDQPQHF
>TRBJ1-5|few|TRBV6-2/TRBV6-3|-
TGTGCCAGCAGAAGCGTTTATAGCAATCAGCCCCAGCATTTT
CASRSVYSNQPQHF
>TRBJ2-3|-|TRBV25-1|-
TGTGCCAGCAGTGATTGGACCCGGGGCAGCCCAGATACGCAGTATTTT
CASSDWTRGSPDTQYF
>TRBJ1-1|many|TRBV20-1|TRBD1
TGCAGTGCTAGATCAGCGACAGGGTACGCTGAAGCTTTCTTT
CSARSATGYAEAFF
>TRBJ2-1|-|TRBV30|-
TGTGCCTGGAGTGTAATCCTCGAGCAGTTCTTC
CAWSVILEQFF
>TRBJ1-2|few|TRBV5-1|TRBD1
TGCGCCAGCAGCTTCCTCCAGGGGGACAGCTTAAACTATGGCTACACCTTC
CASSFLQGDSLNYGYTF
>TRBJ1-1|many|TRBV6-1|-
TGTGCCAGCCGGAAAGGGGTGATTAGGACTGAAGCTTTCTTT
CASRKGVIRTEAFF
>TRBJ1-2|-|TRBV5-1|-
TGCGCCAGCAGCTTGGAGTTTGGGGCCACCTATGGCTACACCTTC
CASSLEFGATYGYTF
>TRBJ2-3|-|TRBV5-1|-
TGCGCCAGCAGCCAGGGGCTGGGGCCAGATACGCAGTATTTT
CASSQGLGPDTQYF
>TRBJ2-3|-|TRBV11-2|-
TGTGCCAGCAGCAAACAGAGCACAGATACGCAGTATTTT
CASSKQSTDTQYF
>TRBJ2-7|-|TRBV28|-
TGTGCCAGCAGTCCGCCGCGACAGGGACTCTACGAGCAGTACTTC
CASSPPRQGLYEQYF
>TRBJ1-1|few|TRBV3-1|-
TGTGCCAGCAGCCAAGGGGGGGGGACAACTGAAGCTTTCTTT
CASSQGGGTTEAFF
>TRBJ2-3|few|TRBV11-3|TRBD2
TGTGCCAGCAGCACAGCGGGAGCCACAGATACGCAGTATTTT
CASSTAGATDTQYF
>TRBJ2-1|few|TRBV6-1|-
TGTGCCAGCAGTCCCCATGTCGGGACACCAATCGGAGAGCAGTTCTTC
CASSPHVGTPIGEQFF
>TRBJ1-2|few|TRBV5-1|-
TGCGCCAGCAGCTTGAGTCAGGGAGGGAACTATGGCTACACCTTC
CASSLSQGGNYGYTF
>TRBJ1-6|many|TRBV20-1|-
TGCAGTGCTAGGGACTTAGGAAGGGGAAATTCACCCCTCCACTTT
CSARDLGRGNSPLHF
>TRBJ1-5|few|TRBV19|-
TGTGCCAGTAGTAGGGGCAGTGGCAATCAGCCCCAGCATTTT
CASSRGSGNQPQHF
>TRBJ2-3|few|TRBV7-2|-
TGTGCCAGCGCTCGGGACTTTACAGATACGCAGTATTTT
CASARDFTDTQYF
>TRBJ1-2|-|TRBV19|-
TGTGCCAGTAGTTTTCTCGCGGCCCAAAATGGCTACACCTTC
CASSFLAAQNGYTF
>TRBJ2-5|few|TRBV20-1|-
TGCAGTGCTACGGACCATGGGAGCGAGACCCAGTACTTC
CSATDHGSETQYF
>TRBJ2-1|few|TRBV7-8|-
TGTGCCAGCAGCTTAGTTCGGCTGTTCCCCTACAATGAGCAGTTCTTC
CASSLVRLFPYNEQFF